The sequence of this TCR beta chain was determined in a study of memory CD8 T cells in hepatitis C reinfection (dated by TCRdb to about 2017). Regarding the study in general: Among the donors, a few cleared two back-to-back HCV infections on their own, whereas two got rid of a primary infection but ended up chronically infected after reinfection. HCV reinfection was defined as a positive HCV RNA test following two negative tests taken at least 60 days apart. Peak reinfection samples were obtained 3 to 8 weeks after detection of reinfection. In five donors, the study followed the TCR beta repertoire of virus-specific CD8 T cells over time through an HCV reinfection episode. Between about 2008 and 2012, a few reinfection cases with stored pre-reinfection samples were identified. Participants who had resolved a prior HCV infection were followed every 3 months in the reinfection study. The peak reinfection time point was selected on the basis of previously published longitudinal tetramer+ CD8 T cell frequency data. On the study overall, not on this receptor specifically: Because only a handful of donors were included, definitive conclusions about public clonotypes linked to secondary clearance were beyond the reach of the study.

Worth noting for this clone: Its recognized antigen is unknown. No per-base quality is available; no much larger clone lies one base away.

The time point label, read with the paper, signifies: peak reinfection, 3 to 8 weeks after reinfection detection. The sorted cells were sequenced directly ex vivo, without any in vitro expansion ahead of TCR sequencing. The donors, who were people who inject drugs, were enrolled in the Montreal Acute Hepatitis C Cohort Study (HEPCO) in Canada. As controls, total naive CD8 T cells were sorted as viable CD3+ CD8+ CD45RO- cells from two donors at all three reinfection time points. Before sorting, cryopreserved peripheral blood mononuclear cells were thawed and used as the source for purifying CD8 T cells. The MACS CD8+ T cell Isolation Kit was used to enrich CD8 T cells through negative selection. A BD FACSAria II sorter with FACSDiva software was used for cell sorting, and FlowJo was used for data analysis. V trim: 0 bases; J trim: 5 bases; unmatched bases: 1. According to the germline V gene (reference sequence), CDR1 reads LNHDA and CDR2 reads SQIVND. There are 13 amino acids in the CDR3, from cysteine to phenylalanine inclusive. CDR3 DNA is the only sequence kept; it has 39 bases, read in frame from the first base.

The library relied on the immunoSEQ multiplex PCR assay. Genomic DNA was extracted from sorted cells, and the TCR beta V, D and J regions were sequenced by Adaptive Biotechnologies' automated high-throughput method. A two-step, bias-controlled multiplex PCR was used to amplify the CDR3 regions. Amplified TCR beta libraries were sequenced on an Illumina instrument. Per the authors' processing: Demultiplexed reads were processed to lower amplification and sequencing bias, and the IMGT database was used to assign CDR3 sequences to gene families. ImmunoSEQ software version 2.0 was used to analyze the repertoire data. Out-of-frame sequences and sequences with stop codons in the CDR3 were removed from clonotype lists. Any clonotype with a frequency under 0.01% was left out, since that frequency corresponded to less than one cell. Richness was calculated by dividing observed richness by input cell number, and evenness was calculated by dividing Shannon entropy by log observed richness. Simpson diversity and Morisita-Horn overlap indices were used to quantify repertoire diversity and similarity between time points. Clonotypes were categorized as dominant (>1%), sub-dominant (0.5-0.99%), low abundance (0.1-0.49%) or lowest abundance (<0.1%). The germline index was obtained by subtracting total nucleotide additions from total CDR3 length and then dividing the result by total CDR3 length. TCRdb retrieved this table from immuneACCESS and kept in-frame rearrangements only. Not all clones are present; in checked studies, unresolved V genes account for under half, and no reason is known for the remainder. V, J and clone size were drawn from that table, and D and trimming were deduced from the DNA. This sample gives about 2,300 clones in total; 85% to 90% of them show up just once. The ten largest account for roughly a fifth of the sample.

The source of this sequence is a man in his fifties with hepatitis C virus infection. The sequenced material came from naive CD8+ T cells sorted from blood. The intended sense of this specimen's cell subset or site label: total naive CD8+CD45RO- T cells. The V and J segments used are TRBV19 and TRBJ2-7; TRBD2 matches 7 bases in the middle. The nucleotide sequence reads TGTGCCAGTAGTATAGATCGGGGGGACGAGCAGTACTTC. Translation gives CASSIDRGDEQYF.